The clone carrying this T cell receptor beta chain was recorded only once. The method was immunoSEQ multiplex PCR; TCRdb's version includes in-frame clones alone and lacks a portion of them. The data contain about 130,000 clones, about 88% of them seen just once; the ten biggest clones take up about 3.2%. This specimen belongs to a study of control samples from healthy donors and cancer patients. The CDR3 runs to 12 residues. Germline V gives CDR1 KGHDR, CDR2 SFDVKD. The V gene end was trimmed by 5 bases and the J gene end by 9 bases; junction bases not matched to a gene: 3. Sequenced material: blood. The chain recombines TRBV24-1 with TRBJ2-1; TRBD2 matches 7 bases. This sequence originates from a man aged 45-65 years in good health. The CDR3 bases are TGTGCCACCAGTGTCAGGGAGGGTGAGCAGTTCTTC. It specifies CATSVREGEQFF.